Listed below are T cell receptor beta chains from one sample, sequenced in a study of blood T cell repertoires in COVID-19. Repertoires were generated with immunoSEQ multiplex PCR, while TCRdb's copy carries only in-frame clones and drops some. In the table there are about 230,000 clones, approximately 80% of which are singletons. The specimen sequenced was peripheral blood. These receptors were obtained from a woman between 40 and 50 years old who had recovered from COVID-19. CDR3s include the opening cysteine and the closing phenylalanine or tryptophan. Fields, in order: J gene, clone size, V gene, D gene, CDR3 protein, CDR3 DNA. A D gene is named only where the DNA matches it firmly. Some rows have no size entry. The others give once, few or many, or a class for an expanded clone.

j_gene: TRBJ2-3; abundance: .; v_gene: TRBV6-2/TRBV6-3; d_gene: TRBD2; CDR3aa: CASSHGTSGRSDTQYF; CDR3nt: TGTGCCAGCAGTCATGGGACTAGCGGGAGATCAGATACGCAGTATTTT
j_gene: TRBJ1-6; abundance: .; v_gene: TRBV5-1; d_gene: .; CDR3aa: CASSVGGDPNNSPLHF; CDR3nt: TGCGCCAGCAGCGTAGGAGGAGACCCGAATAATTCACCCCTCCACTTT
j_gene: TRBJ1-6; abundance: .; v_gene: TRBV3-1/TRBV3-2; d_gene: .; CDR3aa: CASSRQTSSYNSPLHF; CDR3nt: TGTGCCAGCAGCCGGCAGACAAGCTCCTATAATTCACCCCTCCACTTT
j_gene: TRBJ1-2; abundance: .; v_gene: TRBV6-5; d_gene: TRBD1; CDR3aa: CASSPGGQGSYGYTF; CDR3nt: TGTGCCAGCAGTCCAGGGGGTCAGGGGTCCTATGGCTACACCTTC
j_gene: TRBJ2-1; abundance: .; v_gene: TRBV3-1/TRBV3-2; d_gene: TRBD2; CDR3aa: CASSGTIAGGNNEQFF; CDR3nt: TGTGCCAGCAGCGGAACTATAGCGGGGGGAAACAATGAGCAGTTCTTC
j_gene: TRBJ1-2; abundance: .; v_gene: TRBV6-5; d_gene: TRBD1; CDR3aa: CARGRQGLNYGYTF; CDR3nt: TGTGCCAGGGGGAGACAGGGGCTAAACTATGGCTACACCTTC
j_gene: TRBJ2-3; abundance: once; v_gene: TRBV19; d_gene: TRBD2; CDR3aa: CASRPWRGGPDTQYF; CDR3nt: TGTGCCAGTCGACCATGGCGGGGGGGCCCAGATACGCAGTATTTT
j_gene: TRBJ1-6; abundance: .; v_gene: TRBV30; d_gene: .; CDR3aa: CAWSVERSSYNSPLHF; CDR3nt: TGTGCCTGGAGTGTGGAGAGGAGCTCCTATAATTCACCCCTCCACTTT
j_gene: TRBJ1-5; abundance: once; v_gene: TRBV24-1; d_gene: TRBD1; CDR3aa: CASAGTANQPQHF; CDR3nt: TGTGCCTCCGCGGGGACAGCTAATCAGCCCCAGCATTTT
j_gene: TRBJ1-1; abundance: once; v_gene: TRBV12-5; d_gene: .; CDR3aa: CASGLVVVGGLPGTEAFF; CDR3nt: TGTGCTAGTGGTTTGGTAGTAGTTGGGGGCCTCCCTGGCACTGAAGCTTTCTTT
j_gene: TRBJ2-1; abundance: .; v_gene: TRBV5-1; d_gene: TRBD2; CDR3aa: CASSPSTSGNEQFF; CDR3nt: TGCGCCAGCAGCCCCTCGACTAGCGGAAATGAGCAGTTCTTC
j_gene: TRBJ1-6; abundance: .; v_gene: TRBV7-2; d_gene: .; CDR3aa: CASSPPGAYNSPLHF; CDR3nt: TGTGCCAGCAGCCCGCCCGGGGCCTATAATTCACCCCTCCACTTT
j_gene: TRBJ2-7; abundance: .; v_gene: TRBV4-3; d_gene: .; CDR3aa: CASSQAWAGLREQYF; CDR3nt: TGCGCCAGCAGCCAGGCTTGGGCAGGGCTGCGCGAGCAGTACTTC
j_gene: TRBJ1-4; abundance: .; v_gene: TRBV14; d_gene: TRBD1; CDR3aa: CASSPGTGVEKLFF; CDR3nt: TGTGCCAGCAGCCCAGGGACAGGAGTCGAAAAACTGTTTTTT
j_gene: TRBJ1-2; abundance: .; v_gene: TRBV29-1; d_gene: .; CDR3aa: CSVERRTNGYTF; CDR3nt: TGCAGCGTTGAAAGGCGGACAAATGGCTACACCTTC
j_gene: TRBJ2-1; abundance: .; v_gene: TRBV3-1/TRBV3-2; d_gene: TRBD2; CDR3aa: CASSQTSGAGEQFF; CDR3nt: TGTGCCAGCAGCCAGACTAGCGGGGCAGGTGAGCAGTTCTTC
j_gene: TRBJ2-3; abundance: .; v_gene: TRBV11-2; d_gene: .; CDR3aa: CASSLEITRGSTDTQYF; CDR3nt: TGTGCCAGCAGCTTAGAAATTACTAGAGGAAGCACAGATACGCAGTATTTT
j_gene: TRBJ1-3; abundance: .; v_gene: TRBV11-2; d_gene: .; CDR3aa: CASSFKNTIYF; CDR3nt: TGTGCCAGCAGCTTCAAAAACACCATATATTTT
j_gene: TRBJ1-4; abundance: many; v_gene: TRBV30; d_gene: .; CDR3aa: CAWSMGSDNEKLFF; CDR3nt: TGTGCCTGGAGTATGGGGAGCGATAATGAAAAACTGTTTTTT
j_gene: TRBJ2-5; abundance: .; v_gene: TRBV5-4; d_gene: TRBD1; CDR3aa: CASSLGPGTGPFQETQYF; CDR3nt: TGTGCCAGCAGCTTGGGGCCCGGGACAGGACCCTTCCAGGAGACCCAGTACTTC
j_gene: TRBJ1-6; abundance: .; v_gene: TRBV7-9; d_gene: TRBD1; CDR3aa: CASSRQGNSYNSPLHF; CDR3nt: TGTGCCAGCAGCCGACAGGGGAACTCCTATAATTCACCCCTCCACTTT
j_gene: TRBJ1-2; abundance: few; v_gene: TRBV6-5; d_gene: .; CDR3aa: CASSYSNTVHYGYTF; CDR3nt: TGTGCCAGCAGTTACTCGAATACAGTACACTATGGCTACACCTTC
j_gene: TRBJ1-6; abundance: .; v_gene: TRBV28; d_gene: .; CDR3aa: CASSLGHFYNSPLHF; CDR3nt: TGTGCCAGCAGTTTAGGGCACTTTTATAATTCACCCCTCCACTTT
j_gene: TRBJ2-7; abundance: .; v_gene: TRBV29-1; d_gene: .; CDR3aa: CSVAGGRGADEQYF; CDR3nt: TGCAGCGTTGCAGGAGGACGGGGTGCTGACGAGCAGTACTTC
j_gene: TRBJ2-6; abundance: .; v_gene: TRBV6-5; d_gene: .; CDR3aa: CASSPPGSGANVLTF; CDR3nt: TGTGCCAGCAGTCCCCCAGGCTCTGGGGCCAACGTCCTGACTTTC
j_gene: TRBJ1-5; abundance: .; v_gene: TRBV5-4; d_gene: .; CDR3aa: CASSFGGALQPQHF; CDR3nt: TGTGCCAGCAGCTTTGGGGGGGCCCTTCAGCCCCAGCATTTT
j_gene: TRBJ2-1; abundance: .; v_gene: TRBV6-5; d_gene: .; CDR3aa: CASTGNSYNEQFF; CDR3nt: TGTGCCAGCACCGGGAACTCCTACAATGAGCAGTTCTTC
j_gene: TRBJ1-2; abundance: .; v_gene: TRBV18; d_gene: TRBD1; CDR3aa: CASSPQQDRGHGYTF; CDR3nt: TGTGCCAGCTCACCACAGCAGGACAGGGGACATGGCTACACCTTC
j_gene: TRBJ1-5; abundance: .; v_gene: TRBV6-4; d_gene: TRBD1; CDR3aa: CARTLPGTGINQPQHF; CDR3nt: TGTGCCAGAACCCTTCCCGGGACAGGGATTAATCAGCCCCAGCATTTT
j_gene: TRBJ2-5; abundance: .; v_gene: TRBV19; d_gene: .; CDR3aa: CASSARGYQETQYF; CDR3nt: TGTGCCAGTAGCGCGAGGGGGTACCAAGAGACCCAGTACTTC
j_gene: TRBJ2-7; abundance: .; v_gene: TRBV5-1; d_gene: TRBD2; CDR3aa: CASSLGIAGTSYEQYF; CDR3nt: TGCGCCAGCAGCTTGGGAATAGCGGGGACATCCTACGAGCAGTACTTC
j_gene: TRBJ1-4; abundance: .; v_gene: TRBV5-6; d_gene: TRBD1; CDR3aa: CASSLRTGFNEKLFF; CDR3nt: TGTGCCAGCAGCCTCCGGACAGGCTTTAATGAAAAACTGTTTTTT
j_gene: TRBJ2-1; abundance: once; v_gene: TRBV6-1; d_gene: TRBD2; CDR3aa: CASSEGGGIPYNEQFF; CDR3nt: TGTGCCAGCAGTGAAGGCGGGGGGATCCCCTACAATGAGCAGTTCTTC